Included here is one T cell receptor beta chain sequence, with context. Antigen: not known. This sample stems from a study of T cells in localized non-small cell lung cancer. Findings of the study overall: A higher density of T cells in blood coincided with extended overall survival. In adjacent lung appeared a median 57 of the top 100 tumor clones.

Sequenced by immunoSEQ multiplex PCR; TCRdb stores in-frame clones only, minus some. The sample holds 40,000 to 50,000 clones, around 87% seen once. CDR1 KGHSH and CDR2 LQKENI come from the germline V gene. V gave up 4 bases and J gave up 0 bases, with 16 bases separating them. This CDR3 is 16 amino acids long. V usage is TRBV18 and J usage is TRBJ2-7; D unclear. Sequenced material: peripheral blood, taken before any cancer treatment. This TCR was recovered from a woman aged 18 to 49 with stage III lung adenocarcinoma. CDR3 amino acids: CASSLSGVPASYEQYF. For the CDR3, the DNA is TGTGCCAGCTCACTGAGTGGGGTCCCAGCCTCCTACGAGCAGTACTTC.